The clone carrying this T cell receptor (beta chain) showed up many times. Amplification of TCR beta CDR3 regions was performed using RNA transcripts as template. First-round RT-PCR with HTBI primers amplified the TCR CDR3 region. TCRdb passed the multiplex PCR reads through MiXCR, listing each CDR3 protein once. Among about 710,000 distinct CDR3 sequences listed, about 17% were seen once. The data were taken from a study of T cells in Graves' hyperthyroidism and ophthalmopathy. The CDR3 extends over 17 amino acids. The germline V gene has CDR1 SEHNR and CDR2 FQNEAQ (reference sequence). V shed 5 bases, J shed 6 bases, and the junction held 12 bases outside the gene matches.

This clonotype was sampled from a man between 18 and 29 years old with Graves' hyperthyroidism. V usage is TRBV7-9 and J usage is TRBJ2-2, with 10 bases matching TRBD1. The specimen was blood. CDR3 DNA: TGTGCCAGCAGCCCGACAATCGGGACAGGGGTATCCGGGGAGCTGTTTTTT. This encodes CASSPTIGTGVSGELFF.